Sequencing of this T cell receptor beta chain was carried out in a study of cytomegalovirus exposure and HLA in healthy donors. There are 15 residues in the CDR3. Germline values: CDR1 GTSNPN, CDR2 SVGIG (reference sequence). Unmatched junction bases numbered 5, after V lost 3 bases and J lost 2 bases. The PCR was carried out with 60 Vbeta primers and 13 Jbeta primers. Libraries were prepared by immunoSEQ multiplex PCR; TCRdb keeps only in-frame clonotypes and omits some of them. The table has 90,000 to 120,000 clones, around 60% seen once. Sequencing was performed on PBMCs. The receptor's source is a young man in good health and CMV-seropositive. The V gene is TRBV30, the J gene TRBJ1-5; 9 bases fit TRBD1. The CDR3 spells CAWRGQGLRNQPQHF. CDR3 nucleotide sequence: TGTGCCTGGAGGGGACAGGGTCTGCGCAATCAGCCCCAGCATTTT.